This T cell receptor beta chain came from a study of vaccination and CD4 T cells after COVID-19 (dated 2022 in TCRdb). About the study as a whole: Every convalescent patient had a positive nasal swab PCR test for SARS-CoV-2, with mild disease in roughly ten patients and severe disease in one. Culture stimuli were overlapping spike peptide pools from SARS-CoV-2 and from the common cold coronaviruses HCoV-NL63, HCoV-OC43 and HCoV-229E. In 10 COVID-19 convalescent patients and a few infection-naive healthy vaccine recipients, researchers compared the spike-specific CD4+ TCR repertoire from before mRNA vaccination with the repertoire from after. Participants received two doses of either the Pfizer-BioNTech BNT162b2 vaccine (n=8) or the Moderna mRNA-1273 vaccine (n=2). In control cultures, a CEFX viral epitope pool was used as positive control, an HIV-1 Nef peptide pool was used as negative control, or no peptide was added. Post-COVID blood samples were collected from convalescent patients a median of around 100 days after diagnosis, with a range of about 30 to 161 days. The convalescent cohort comprised six males and four females, including two Hispanic individuals, seven Caucasians, two Asians and one multiracial person. Post-vaccine blood samples were obtained a median of about 77 days after the second vaccine dose, with a range of 14 to 241 days. Overall results and qualifications from the work: An increase in the median number of SARS-CoV-2-reactive clonotypes from approximately 21 after infection to some 38 after vaccination was observed, but the change was not found to be significant. Nearly all vaccine-specific clones in convalescent patients (304 of 307) were mono-reactive for SARS-CoV-2 spike rather than cross-reactive with common cold coronaviruses. In convalescent patients, a median roughly 87% of post-vaccine SARS-CoV-2-reactive clones were detected only after vaccination, suggesting vaccine-specific priming. The number of convalescent patients in the study was relatively small, and the study did not examine early timepoints following natural infection.

The treatment or condition label for this specimen denotes: roughly 10-day PBMC culture with coronavirus spike peptide pools or control peptides (ViraFEST assay). The ViraFEST assay, used in the study, expanded antigen-specific T cells with peptide pools and then identified the expanded clonotypes through TCR sequencing. The positive SARS-CoV-2 PCR tests of the convalescent patients were dated from March to December 2020, before the Alpha, Beta and Delta variants emerged in the United States. Two million PBMCs per well were cultured in IMDM with approximately 5.2% human AB serum and 8.5 to 10 IU/ml IL-2, plus 10 ug/ml peptide pools. On days 3 and 7, half of the culture medium was replaced with fresh IL-2-containing medium. CD4+ T cells were isolated after around 9 days of culture through negative selection using the EasySep CD4+ T cell isolation kit. Ficoll-Paque Plus gradient centrifugation was used to isolate PBMCs from whole blood, and the isolated PBMCs were then either used fresh or cryopreserved at -140C. Each culture condition was generally run in triplicate wells.

The CDR3 contains 14 residues, cysteine and phenylalanine counted. The sequence is cut down to CDR3 DNA, 42 bases in frame from base 1. V sheds 0 bases and J sheds 8 bases, leaving 13 bases between their ends. CDR1 KGHSH and CDR2 LQKENI are derived from the germline V gene. Concerning this clonotype itself: Its recognized antigen is unknown. No much larger clone is present one base from it, and per-base qualities are unavailable.

The method was PCR. TCR sequencing of DNA from cultured CD4+ T cells used the Oncomine TCR Beta short-read assay at the Johns Hopkins FTIC core. The QIAamp micro DNA kit was used to extract genomic DNA from the cultured CD4+ T cells. Oncomine TCR Beta libraries from cultured CD4+ T cells were pooled with unique dual indexes and sequenced on an Illumina iSeq 100. In the source study's methods: Non-productive sequences were removed, and CDR3s that did not start with C, did not end with F or W, or were shorter than 7 amino acids were discarded. Antigen-specific clonotypes were identified using the MANAFEST web application through comparison of peptide-stimulated wells with reference and other culture wells. An FDR below 0.05, an odds ratio above 5, and a productive frequency above 0.1% in at least two of three replicate wells were required for clones to be considered positive. A clonotype was classed as cross-reactive if the clonotype showed significant expansion both in SARS-CoV-2 spike wells and in at least one common cold coronavirus spike condition. Using R version 3.6.1, CDR3 homology was evaluated through Levenshtein distances (stringdist) along with unrooted phylogenetic trees (ape). The public reads were reanalyzed by TCRdb: fastp trimming at Q25, MiXCR alignment, in-frame beta chains only. Each entry is one CDR3 protein sequence, shown with its most common DNA and genes. It is TCRdb's table, rather than the study itself, that gives the V and J calls and clone size. Present in this sample are over 10,000 distinct CDR3 sequences, 35% of which were seen just once. 9% to 13% of the sample rests with the top ten.

This clonotype was sampled from a human donor who had recovered from COVID-19. The receptor chain draws on TRBV18 and TRBJ1-2; the D gene is not confidently resolved. Sequenced material: CD4+ T cells from blood, cultured in vitro. The CDR3 protein is CASSPPNINGGYTF. The DNA sequence is as follows: TGTGCCAGCTCACCACCAAACATTAACGGGGGCTACACCTTC.